The source of this T cell receptor beta chain is a study of beta chain features in type 1 diabetes. Study-wide points: People with Type 1 diabetes carried modestly yet significantly shorter TCRB CDR3s in all four CD4+ subsets.

Naive, central memory, regulatory and stem cell-like memory cells within the CD4+ compartment were sorted using CD45RO/CCR7/CD25/CD127/CD95/CD27. This CDR3 comprises 16 residues. The germline CDR1 and CDR2 sequences are SGHTA and FQGTGA. V dropped 5 bases and J dropped 1; count of bases not matched to a gene: 7. Investigators reverse transcribed all isolated RNA, so they sequenced expressed TCRB transcripts. Sequencing was performed with immunoSEQ multiplex PCR; in TCRdb, only in-frame clones are kept and a portion is missing. The table lists 130,000 to 150,000 clones, 9% to 9.5% of them singletons. This clone was seen a few times. The antigen remains unidentified.

Sequencing was done on a sample of central memory CD4+ T cells from blood. The clonotype comes from a man aged 18 to 29 in good health. The rearrangement joins TRBV7-3 to TRBJ2-3, with 9 bases matching TRBD2. CDR3: CASSPSRTSGTDTQYF. The DNA for the CDR3 is TGTGCCAGCAGCCCATCACGGACTAGCGGCACAGATACGCAGTATTTT.